This is a list of T cell receptor beta chains from one sample in a study of CD8+ T cells in alopecia areata. Sequencing was performed with immunoSEQ multiplex PCR; in TCRdb, only in-frame clones are kept and a portion is missing. The table has fewer than 150,000 clones, 58% seen once. This specimen consisted of CD8+ T cells sorted from blood, obtained at week 4, from a patient treated with tofacitinib. The receptors stem from a human donor with alopecia areata. The CDR3 runs from the conserved cysteine through the conserved F or W. D genes are given only for firm matches. Expanded clones get a size class; other rows say once, few or many, or leave the size out.

.	.	TRBJ2-4	TRBV23-1	TGCGCCAGCAGTCAATTGGCCGTGGGGGCCGTAGCCAAAAACATTCAGTACTTC	CASSQLAVGAVAKNIQYF
once	TRBD1	TRBJ2-7	TRBV7-9	TGTGCCAGCAGCTCAGCCTCCGGGACAGGGGCCTACGAGCAGTACTTC	CASSSASGTGAYEQYF
few	.	TRBJ2-5	TRBV27	TGTGCCAGCAGTTTATCACCCAGCCGAGAGACCCAGTACTTC	CASSLSPSRETQYF
.	TRBD1	TRBJ1-2	TRBV29-1	TGCAGCGTCACAGGGGAGACTAACTATGGCTACACCTTC	CSVTGETNYGYTF
.	TRBD2	TRBJ2-1	TRBV7-2	TGTGCCAGCAGCTGGACTAGCGGGGTCTCCTACAATGAGCAGTTCTTC	CASSWTSGVSYNEQFF
.	TRBD1	TRBJ1-2	TRBV5-1	TGCGCCAGCAGCTTGGATTCGGGGACGACAGGGTTCAGGTCTAATGGCTACACCTTC	CASSLDSGTTGFRSNGYTF
.	.	TRBJ2-5	TRBV30	TGTGCCTGGAGTGCGGACCAACCGACCCAGTACTTC	CAWSADQPTQYF
.	.	TRBJ1-2	TRBV14	TGTGCCAGCAGCCAAGGAGGGACTGGCTACACCTTC	CASSQGGTGYTF
.	.	TRBJ2-5	TRBV5-1	TGCGCCAGCAGCGGGTACCGAGAAGAGACCCAGTACTTC	CASSGYREETQYF
.	.	TRBJ1-2	TRBV30	TGTGCCTCCCTAATCGAAGGGGCGTTGAGTGTTAACTATGGCTACACCTTC	CASLIEGALSVNYGYTF
.	.	TRBJ1-2	TRBV29-1	TGCAGCGTTGTAGCCAGTAAATATGGCTACACCTTC	CSVVASKYGYTF
.	.	TRBJ1-1	TRBV29-1	TGCAGCGTTGTTTCGGCCTCCAACACTGAAGCTTTCTTT	CSVVSASNTEAFF
few	TRBD2	TRBJ2-5	TRBV30	TGTGCAACAGGGACTAGCGGGGGGGCCTTGGAGACCCAGTACTTC	CATGTSGGALETQYF
.	.	TRBJ2-7	TRBV4-1	TGCGCCAGCAGCCAAGTAGACGGCTCCTACGAGCAGTACTTC	CASSQVDGSYEQYF
once	.	TRBJ2-3	TRBV2	TGTGCCAGCAGTGACGGCCGCACAGATACGCAGTATTTT	CASSDGRTDTQYF
.	TRBD1	TRBJ2-1	TRBV7-2	TGTGCCAGCAGCTCAGGCCCCGGACAGGGACCCTACAATGAGCAGTTCTTC	CASSSGPGQGPYNEQFF
.	.	TRBJ2-5	TRBV6-5	TGTGCCAGCAGTTCCCGGGACTTACAAGAGACCCAGTACTTC	CASSSRDLQETQYF